What follows describes a single T cell receptor beta chain. Its antigen remains unidentified. Germline lookup yields CDR1 SGDLS and CDR2 YYNGEE. The CDR3 has 15 residues. V lost 0 bases, J lost 5 bases, and 5 bases stayed unmatched. Here immunoSEQ multiplex PCR was the method, and the copy in TCRdb shows in-frame clones only, minus some. The sample consists of under 150,000 clones, 85% to 95% of them appearing once. The data stem from a study of graft-versus-host responses after intestinal transplantation. Whole-study findings and limits: Individuals who had graft-donor T cell macrochimerism had allografts that showed high graft-versus-host to host-versus-graft clonal ratios.

Sequenced here: unstimulated CD8+ T cells sorted from spleen or lymph node cells, sampled before intestinal transplant. This chain uses TRBV9 with TRBJ2-1; TRBD2 agrees at 7 bases. This TCR was sampled from a human donor who received an intestinal transplant. This CDR3 reads CASSVDGRPNNEQFF. In nucleotides, the CDR3 is TGTGCCAGCAGCGTAGACGGGAGGCCCAACAATGAGCAGTTCTTC.